This TCR beta chain was sequenced in a study of T cell repertoires in cytomegalovirus infection. Trimming took off 4 bases at V and 4 bases at J, with 13 bases between the two ends. The CDR3 totals 14 residues. Germline assignment: CDR1 LNHDA and CDR2 SQIVND (reference sequence). This clonotype has just a few counts. Each CDR3 protein gets one entry after TCRdb re-called the reads with MiXCR. Of roughly 500,000 distinct CDR3 sequences listed, around 11% are singletons. Input material: PBMCs. The chain has TRBV19 and TRBJ1-2, with TRBD1 as a possible D gene (5 bases). This receptor was identified in a human donor in good health (CMV status not recorded). Some clones in this sample may be carry-over from other donors' samples. The CDR3 nucleotides read TGTGCCAGTAGTAAGGAGGGGCCCGGCTATGGCTACACCTTC. This sequence encodes CASSKEGPGYGYTF. The complete variable domain, with remaining parts taken from reference TRBV19 and TRBJ1-2, reads DGGITQSPKYLFRKEGQNVTLSCEQNLNHDAMYWYRQDPGQGLRLIYYSQIVNDFQKGDIAEGYSVSREKKESFPLTVTSAQKNPTAFYLCASSKEGPGYGYTFGSGTRLTVV.